These 23 T cell receptor beta chains came from one sample sequenced in a study of shared clonotypes between healthy human individuals. Libraries were prepared by immunoSEQ multiplex PCR; TCRdb keeps only in-frame clonotypes and omits some of them. The sample carries hundreds of thousands of clones, less than 85% recorded once. The source material was memory CD4+ T cells sorted from blood. Subset in this sample: CD45RA-negative fraction. The source is a woman aged 25-40 years in good health.

This clone was observed once. V and J are TRBV4-2 and TRBJ2-5; possibly TRBD2 for D (5 bases). The J call is in doubt because the DNA end fits TRBJ2-7 better. CDR1 LGHNA and CDR2 YNFKEQ come from the germline V gene. The CDR3 extends over 17 amino acids. The CDR3 nucleotides read TGTGCCAGCAGCCTCGAAGGTGCGGGCCGGAGCTCCTACGAGCAGTACTTC. It encodes CASSLEGAGRSSYEQYF.

CDR3 nucleotides: TGTGCCAGCAGTTTATCGATCGGCGGGACAAACTCCTACGAGCAGTACTTC. Its translation: CASSLSIGGTNSYEQYF. The V gene is TRBV27, the J gene TRBJ2-7; D is tentatively TRBD1 or TRBD2 (6 bases each). The CDR3 covers 17 residues. Germline lookup yields CDR1 MNHEY and CDR2 SMNVEV (reference sequence). V lost 0 bases and J 0 bases, leaving 15 bases between the germline ends.

This chain links TRBV19 with TRBJ1-2; D may be TRBD1 (5 bases). Germline loops: CDR1 LNHDA, CDR2 SQIVND (reference sequence). The ends were cut back, 2 bases at V and 6 bases at J, with 16 bases in the middle. The CDR3 is 15 residues long. This CDR3 is CASSIRDGAPDGYTF. Written as DNA, the CDR3 is TGTGCCAGTAGTATAAGGGACGGAGCCCCAGATGGCTACACCTTC.

This chain links TRBV30 with TRBJ1-1; 8 bases fit TRBD1. CDR1 is GTSNPN, CDR2 SVGIG, per germline (reference sequence). This CDR3 is 16 amino acids long. After removal of 3 bases from V and 7 bases from J, the junction contained 16 bases not matched to a gene. The DNA of the CDR3 is TGTGCCTGGAGGGTGGGGCAGGGGGCCACTAAGATTGAAGCTTTCTTT. As protein: CAWRVGQGATKIEAFF.

This clone was seen only a few times. The sample contains more than one DNA sequence encoding this CDR3. The chain joins TRBV5-6 to TRBJ2-5, with TRBD1 matching 11 bases. The V and J ends lost 3 bases and 4 bases, in that order; junction bases with no gene match: 5. Looked up from germline, CDR1 is SGHDT and CDR2 is YYEEEE. This CDR3 has 15 residues. The CDR3 coding sequence is TGTGCCAGCAGCTCAGGACAGGGGGCAAGAGAGACCCAGTACTTC. The encoded protein is CASSSGQGARETQYF. Combining the CDR3 with reference TRBV5-6 and TRBJ2-5 gives the whole variable domain DAGVTQSPTHLIKTRGQQVTLRCSPKSGHDTVSWYQQALGQGPQFIFQYYEEEERQRGNFPDRFSGHQFPNYSSELNVNALLLGDSALYLCASSSGQGARETQYFGPGTRLLVL.

The gene calls are TRBV7-1 and TRBJ1-2; D is unresolved. TRBV7-1 is filed as an ORF, its function uncertain. The CDR3 runs to 15 residues. The V end lost 4 bases, the J end lost 4 bases, and 16 bases lay between the germline ends. CDR3 region: CASSLAVPRSYGYTF. The CDR3 bases are TGTGCCAGCAGCTTAGCAGTTCCAAGGAGCTATGGCTACACCTTC.

This clone was detected a few times. This chain connects TRBV27 to TRBJ1-5; 7 bases are shared with TRBD1. J lost 2 bases, V lost 3 bases, and 16 bases had no gene match. The CDR3 extends over 19 amino acids. Per germline, CDR1 MNHEY and CDR2 SMNVEV (reference sequence). CDR3 loop: CASSFGSGQSARGNQPQHF. CDR3 nucleotides: TGTGCCAGCAGTTTTGGGTCGGGACAGTCAGCGAGGGGCAATCAGCCCCAGCATTTT.

The CDR3, as DNA: TGTGCCAGCAGCTTCGGACTAGCGGGAGTCTTTGGCACAGATACGCAGTATTTT. It specifies CASSFGLAGVFGTDTQYF. The chain joins TRBV7-6 to TRBJ2-3, with TRBD2 identical over 13 bases. The CDR3 consists of 18 residues. V shed 3 bases, J shed 1 base, and the junction held 7 bases outside the gene matches. From germline, CDR1 is SGHVS and CDR2 FNYEAQ.

The J gene is TRBJ2-5, the V gene TRBV12-5; 8 bases match TRBD2. Germline CDR1 and CDR2: LGHNT and FRNRAP. The CDR3 length is 17 residues. Trimming cost V 2 bases and J 5 bases; bases outside gene matches: 13. The CDR3 loop is CASGLTMTGTSTETQYF. The CDR3 nucleotides read TGTGCTAGTGGTTTGACGATGACCGGGACTAGTACGGAGACCCAGTACTTC.

This clone was seen only a few times. The J gene is TRBJ2-4, the V gene TRBV7-2, with no clear D. V lost 3 bases, J lost 1 base, and 10 bases lay in between. CDR1 is SGHTA and CDR2 is FQGNSA in the germline V gene. The CDR3 is 15 amino acids. CDR3 residues: CASSFTGTAKNIQYF. As DNA, the CDR3 is TGTGCCAGCAGCTTTACCGGAACCGCCAAAAACATTCAGTACTTC. Complete variable domain (other parts from reference TRBV7-2 and TRBJ2-4): GAGVSQSPSNKVTEKGKDVELRCDPISGHTALYWYRQSLGQGLEFLIYFQGNSAPDKSGLPSDRFSAERTGGSVSTLTIQRTQQEDSAVYLCASSFTGTAKNIQYFGAGTRLSVL.

The chain uses TRBV11-2 and TRBJ2-2; D unresolved. The CDR3 has 12 residues. Deletions cut 3 bases from V and 7 bases from J, with 6 bases between. Germline V gives CDR1 SGHAT, CDR2 FQNNGV. DNA for the CDR3: TGTGCCAGCAGCTTGGTAGACGGGGAGCTGTTTTTT. It translates to CASSLVDGELFF.

This clone was counted ten times or more. The chain is built from TRBV29-1 and TRBJ2-3; TRBD2 matches 7 bases. CDR3 length: 14 residues. The germline CDR1 and CDR2 sequences are SQVTM and ANQGSEA. V dropped 6 bases and J dropped 2; count of bases not matched to a gene: 8. This CDR3 is CSVEPSGTTDTQYF. Written as DNA, the CDR3 is TGCAGCGTCGAACCTAGCGGTACCACAGATACGCAGTATTTT.

The genes are TRBV7-2 and TRBJ1-2; 8 bases line up with TRBD1. The V gene end was trimmed by 5 bases and the J gene end by 7 bases; junction bases not matched to a gene: 9. CDR1 SGHTA and CDR2 FQGNSA come from the germline V gene. The CDR3 is 14 amino acids. CDR3 protein: CASSHSQGAGGYTF. The CDR3, as DNA: TGTGCCAGCAGCCATTCCCAGGGGGCAGGTGGCTACACCTTC. Using reference TRBV7-2 and TRBJ1-2 for the parts outside the CDR3, the full variable domain is GAGVSQSPSNKVTEKGKDVELRCDPISGHTALYWYRQSLGQGLEFLIYFQGNSAPDKSGLPSDRFSAERTGGSVSTLTIQRTQQEDSAVYLCASSHSQGAGGYTFGSGTRLTVV.

The V gene is TRBV6-5, the J gene TRBJ1-1; possible D gene TRBD1, 5 bases. The V gene's germline CDR1 is MNHEY and CDR2 SVGAGI. V shed 4 bases and J shed 11 bases, with 17 bases lying between them. CDR3 length: 13 residues. The CDR3: CASSLPDSKGAFF. As DNA, the CDR3 is TGTGCCAGCAGTTTGCCGGACTCGAAGGGGGCTTTCTTT.

The chain recombines TRBV6-1 with TRBJ2-7; 9 nucleotides agree with TRBD1. The CDR3 contains 15 residues. Germline V gene data show CDR1 as MNHNS and CDR2 as SASEGT. Losses at the gene ends were 4 bases for V and 2 bases for J; bases not matched to a gene: 6. CDR3 DNA sequence: TGTGCCAGCAGTGTCCGGGACAGGGACGCCTACGAGCAGTACTTC. Translating it yields CASSVRDRDAYEQYF.

The chain links TRBV25-1 to TRBJ2-5, with TRBD2 as a possible D gene (5 bases). The CDR3 is 16 residues long. Germline V gives CDR1 MGHDK, CDR2 SYGVNS. The V gene lost 1 base and the J gene lost 4 bases, with 16 bases spanning the gap. CDR3 in amino acids: CASSESEPTSGETQYF. The CDR3 nucleotides read TGTGCCAGCAGTGAATCGGAGCCTACGAGCGGAGAGACCCAGTACTTC.

The chain recombines TRBV5-1 with TRBJ2-1; TRBD2 matches at 10 bases. Germline trimming cut 3 bases from V and 8 bases from J; bases unmatched to any gene: 8. In germline, CDR1 is SGHRS, CDR2 YFSETQ. The CDR3 extends over 15 amino acids. The chain's CDR3 is CASSWSGRAEDEQFF. In nucleotides, the CDR3 is TGCGCCAGCAGCTGGAGCGGGAGGGCCGAGGATGAGCAGTTCTTC.

As DNA, the CDR3 is TGTGCCAGCAGTGAGCCGGGGAGTATATACGAGCAGTACTTC. Its protein product is CASSEPGSIYEQYF. This rearrangement joins TRBV6-1 to TRBJ2-7, with a tentative D call TRBD2 (5 bases). V was trimmed by 3 bases and J by 4 bases, leaving 13 bases between them. The germline CDR1 and CDR2 sequences are MNHNS and SASEGT. The CDR3 extends over 14 amino acids.

The rearrangement uses TRBV5-1 and TRBJ2-1; TRBD1 matches 8 bases. The V gene's germline CDR1 is SGHRS and CDR2 YFSETQ. V lost 3 bases to trimming and J lost 5 bases; unmatched junction nucleotides: 10. This CDR3 region has 16 residues. CDR3 protein: CASSYGGRGLHNEQFF. The CDR3 nucleotides are TGCGCCAGCAGCTACGGGGGCAGGGGGCTCCACAATGAGCAGTTCTTC.

The chain couples TRBV19 to TRBJ2-2; 8 bases line up with TRBD2. Germline loops: CDR1 LNHDA, CDR2 SQIVND (reference sequence). The CDR3 runs to 16 residues. The trim removed 3 bases at V and 5 bases at J, leaving 8 bases unmatched. CDR3 DNA: TGTGCCAGTAGTATCTCAGCGGGAGATGGAACCGGGGAGCTGTTTTTT. It translates to CASSISAGDGTGELFF.

V gene TRBV15 combines with J gene TRBJ1-2, with 8 bases identical to TRBD1. Trimming took 4 bases from V and 8 from J; bases not matched to a gene: 6. CDR1 and CDR2 from the germline V gene are LNHNV and YYDKDF (reference sequence). The CDR3 has 13 amino acids. The CDR3 DNA sequence: TGTGCCACCAGCAAAGGACAGGGAGAAGGCTACACCTTC. Amino acids: CATSKGQGEGYTF.

V gene TRBV19 combines with J gene TRBJ2-6, with 7 nucleotides matching TRBD1. The V gene end was trimmed by 3 bases and the J gene end by 4 bases; junction bases not matched to a gene: 3. The CDR3 has 15 amino acids. Germline V lookup: CDR1 LNHDA, CDR2 SQIVND (reference sequence). For the CDR3, the DNA is TGTGCCAGTAGTATCACAGGGGCCGGGGCCAACGTCCTGACTTTC. Encoded protein: CASSITGAGANVLTF.

This sequence joins TRBV5-4 and TRBJ2-7; TRBD2 might be the D (5 bases). Trimming left V 4 bases short and J 0 bases short, with 14 bases between. CDR1 is SGHNT, CDR2 YYREEE, per germline (reference sequence). The CDR3 is 15 amino acids. In nucleotides, the CDR3 is TGTGCCAGCAGCGCGGGCGACGTTGGCTCCTACGAGCAGTACTTC. Its protein is CASSAGDVGSYEQYF.